These 10 T cell receptor beta chains came from one sample sequenced in a study of patients and donors after allogeneic stem cell transplantation. Using its own MiXCR run on the RT-PCR reads, TCRdb lists one record per CDR3 protein. The sample carries tens of thousands of distinct CDR3 sequences, 5% recorded once. What was sequenced was blood, either unsorted or a sorted T cell fraction (not recorded which). The receptors were gathered from a human donor who was either an allogeneic HSCT recipient or a stem cell or donor lymphocyte infusion donor (not recorded which). It is not recorded whose cells these are; they may come from a transplant donor.

This chain links TRBV7-8 with TRBJ2-7; weak D call: TRBD1 (6 bases). Trimming took 5 bases from V and 6 from J, leaving 17 bases between them. The CDR3 runs 14 residues. Germline V gene data show CDR1 as SGHVS and CDR2 as FQNEAQ. CDR3 DNA: TGTGCCAGCAGCCCCTACAGGGTAGGATTCGAGCAGTACTTC. This encodes CASSPYRVGFEQYF.

At least ten counts were recorded for this clonotype. This chain uses TRBV15 with TRBJ1-2; D gene uncertain. CDR1 LNHNV and CDR2 YYDKDF come from the germline V gene (reference sequence). The CDR3 spans 16 residues. V lost 0 bases and J lost 5, with 16 bases in between. As DNA, the CDR3 is TGTGCCACCAGCAGAGATCCCGTCTCGCCTGATTATGGCTACACCTTC. Its translation: CATSRDPVSPDYGYTF.

This clonotype was observed a few times. This chain uses TRBV6-1 with TRBJ1-3; TRBD1 aligns across 7 bases. CDR3 length: 14 residues. After removal of 3 bases from V and 5 bases from J, the junction contained 4 bases not matched to a gene. From germline, CDR1 is MNHNS and CDR2 SASEGT. In DNA, the CDR3 is TGTGCCAGCAGTGACGACAGGGTGCGAAACACCATATATTTT. Translating it yields CASSDDRVRNTIYF.

There are many counts of this clonotype. This chain links TRBV20-1 with TRBJ1-6, with 10 bases aligning to TRBD1. Per the germline V gene, CDR1 is DFQATT and CDR2 is SNEGSKA (reference sequence). The CDR3 totals 15 residues. V lost 1 base to trimming and J lost 8 bases; unmatched junction nucleotides: 5. CDR3 in DNA: TGCAGTGCTAGAGCCCCCGGGACAGGGGATTCACCCCTCCACTTT. This encodes CSARAPGTGDSPLHF.

Within the sample, this clonotype is medium-sized. The genes are TRBV5-1 and TRBJ2-7, with D maybe TRBD1 (5 bases). Germline V gene data show CDR1 as SGHRS and CDR2 as YFSETQ. This CDR3 spans 13 amino acids. The ends were cut back, 4 bases at V and 5 bases at J, with 13 bases in the middle. In DNA, the CDR3 is TGCGCCAGCAGCGGACCAGGGTCCCACGAGCAGTACTTC. Translated, it gives CASSGPGSHEQYF.

The sample holds many counts of this clonotype. The chain links TRBV5-1 to TRBJ2-1; 13 bases agree with TRBD2. Germline V gives CDR1 SGHRS, CDR2 YFSETQ. This CDR3 is 16 amino acids long. Trimming at V came to 3 bases and at J to 7 bases, leaving 7 bases not matched to a gene. This CDR3 reads CASSSTSGGFVNEQFF. The CDR3 region has the DNA TGCGCCAGCAGCTCGACTAGCGGGGGGTTTGTAAATGAGCAGTTCTTC. Drawing the rest from reference TRBV5-1 and TRBJ2-1, the complete variable domain is KAGVTQTPRYLIKTRGQQVTLSCSPISGHRSVSWYQQTPGQGLQFLFEYFSETQRNKGNFPGRFSGRQFSNSRSEMNVSTLELGDSALYLCASSSTSGGFVNEQFFGPGTRLTVL.

The gene calls are TRBV6-2 or TRBV6-3 and TRBJ2-7, with 15 nucleotides matching TRBD2. Germline V gene lookup returns CDR1 MNHEY and CDR2 SVGEGT. This CDR3 comprises 20 residues. V shed 2 bases, J shed 5 bases, and the junction held 16 bases outside the gene matches. The CDR3 is CASSYPTAGTSGRNLNEQYF. The CDR3 region has the DNA TGTGCCAGCAGTTACCCTACGGCCGGGACTAGCGGGAGGAATCTAAACGAGCAGTACTTC.

There are a few counts of this clonotype. The V and J genes are TRBV5-4 and TRBJ1-1; no reliable D call. Germline values: CDR1 SGHNT, CDR2 YYREEE (reference sequence). Trimming pared 4 bases from V and 2 bases from J, leaving 9 bases between. The CDR3 sequence is 13 residues long. The chain's CDR3 is CASSIGTNTEAFF. The CDR3 DNA is TGTGCCAGCAGCATCGGAACCAACACTGAAGCTTTCTTT.

At least ten counts were recorded for this clonotype. This sequence joins TRBV19 and TRBJ2-1; no firm D call. V lost 5 bases and J 5 bases, leaving 13 bases between the germline ends. The V gene's germline CDR1 is LNHDA and CDR2 SQIVND (reference sequence). CDR3 length equals 14 residues. For the CDR3, the DNA is TGTGCCAGTAGTTTTCCGAATGGGAACAATGAGCAGTTCTTC. This gives the protein CASSFPNGNNEQFF.

This clonotype was counted between two and nine times. Written as DNA, the CDR3 is TGCAGTGCTAACTCTATAGCGGGGGCCGGAGATACGCAGTATTTT. It codes for CSANSIAGAGDTQYF. This rearrangement joins TRBV20-1 to TRBJ2-3; TRBD2 agrees at 9 bases. V was pared by 4 bases and J by 5 bases, with 10 bases of the junction left unmatched. This CDR3 spans 15 amino acids. Germline lookup yields CDR1 DFQATT and CDR2 SNEGSKA (reference sequence).